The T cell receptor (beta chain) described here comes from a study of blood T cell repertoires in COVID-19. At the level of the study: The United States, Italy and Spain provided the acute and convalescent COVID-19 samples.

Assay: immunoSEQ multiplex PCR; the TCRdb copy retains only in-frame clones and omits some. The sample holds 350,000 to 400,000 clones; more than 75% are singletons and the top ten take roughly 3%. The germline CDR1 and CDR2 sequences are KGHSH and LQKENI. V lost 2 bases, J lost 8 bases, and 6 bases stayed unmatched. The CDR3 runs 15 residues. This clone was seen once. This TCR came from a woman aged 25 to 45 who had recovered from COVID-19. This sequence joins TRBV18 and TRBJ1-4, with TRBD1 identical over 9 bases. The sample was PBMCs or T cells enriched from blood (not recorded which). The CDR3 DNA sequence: TGTGCCAGCTCACCAATTACGGGACAGGGCGAAAAACTGTTTTTT. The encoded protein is CASSPITGQGEKLFF.